There are many counts of the clone carrying this T cell receptor (beta chain). The antigen remains undetermined. MiXCR was run by TCRdb on the 5' RACE reads, yielding one entry per CDR3 protein. The sample lists approximately 600,000 distinct CDR3 sequences, 9% to 10% seen once, with roughly 3.2% in the top ten. Healthy Caucasians made up all donors. This specimen comes from a study of identical twins. Findings of the study overall: Shared out-of-frame alpha sequences (those common to twins) showed excess low generation probability. These conclusions were based on statistical analysis (cross-sectional, not following the same donors).

V was shortened by 5 bases and J by 0 bases, with 12 bases between the two germline ends. The germline V gene has CDR1 SGHRS and CDR2 YFSETQ. This CDR3 contains 15 residues. The same data also went into a second study, on yellow fever vaccine responses in identical twins.

This TCR came from a young woman in good health. The sample taken for sequencing was PBMCs. The chain joins TRBV5-1 to TRBJ1-5; D is ambiguous. CDR3 residues: CASRVGRDSNQPQHF. In DNA, the CDR3 is TGCGCCAGCAGGGTGGGCCGAGATAGCAATCAGCCCCAGCATTTT.